The next 16 T cell receptor beta chains were all read from a single sample in a study of T-cell memory formation after mild COVID-19. Each CDR3 protein is one row after TCRdb ran MiXCR on the 5' RACE reads. The sample lists about 50,000 distinct CDR3 sequences; around 7.2% were seen once. The sequencing input was PBMCs or a T cell subset sorted from them (not recorded which). The receptors here all came from a man between 18 and 29 years old who had mild COVID-19 (a few samples of this study predate the infection). Cell type and time point are not known.

As to this clonotype: A much larger clone is a single base away; this may be a read error. The chain has TRBV4-1 and TRBJ2-7, with D uncertain. CDR3 size: 16 residues. The V and J ends lost 3 bases and 0 bases respectively, with 15 bases between them. Germline-derived CDR1 and CDR2 are MGHRA and YSYEKL. This CDR3 is CASSHGFRTRSYEQYF. The CDR3 DNA is TGCGCCAGCAGCCACGGTTTTCGAACCCGCTCCTACGAGCAGTACTTC.

The chain combines TRBV12-3 or TRBV12-4 with TRBJ1-1, with D possibly being TRBD1 (6 bases). CDR3 length equals 12 residues. Trimming removed 5 bases from V and 8 bases from J, with 12 bases in between. CDR3 DNA: TGTGCCAGCAGTACAGGGATTCGGGAAGCTTTCTTT. This codes for CASSTGIREAFF.

The CDR3 spells CASSPQTDTQYF. CDR3 nucleotides: TGTGCCAGCTCACCGCAGACAGATACGCAGTATTTT. The chain joins TRBV18 to TRBJ2-3; no clear D gene. The CDR3 loop spans 12 amino acids. Germline V gives CDR1 KGHSH, CDR2 LQKENI. V shed 3 bases and J shed 3 bases, with 4 bases lying between them.

The rearrangement uses TRBV7-2 and TRBJ1-1; TRBD1 is a possible D gene (5 bases). Trimming took 5 bases from V and 0 from J, leaving 13 bases between them. The germline V gene encodes CDR1 SGHTA and CDR2 FQGNSA. The CDR3 has 15 amino acids. The CDR3 region is CASSPRQYMNTEAFF. DNA of the CDR3: TGTGCCAGCAGCCCACGACAGTACATGAACACTGAAGCTTTCTTT.

The V call is TRBV6-2 or TRBV6-3, the J call TRBJ1-2, with D uncertain. Trimming shortened V by 2 bases and J by 6 bases, and 13 bases separated the two germline ends. Germline CDR1 MNHEY, CDR2 SVGEGT. There are 14 residues in the CDR3. The CDR3 coding sequence is TGTGCCAGCAGTTACGACGGTAGAGCGAATGGCTACACCTTC. Amino acid sequence: CASSYDGRANGYTF.

This clonotype was counted only a few times. The chain links TRBV7-2 to TRBJ2-3, with 8 bases identical to TRBD2. The CDR3 totals 16 residues. Looked up from germline, CDR1 is SGHTA and CDR2 is FQGNSA. Trimming took 3 bases from V and 1 from J; bases not matched to a gene: 6. The CDR3 DNA follows: TGTGCCAGCAGCTTCCCTAGCGGGTTCGGCACAGATACGCAGTATTTT. The encoded protein is CASSFPSGFGTDTQYF.

This chain links TRBV5-6 with TRBJ2-5, with D maybe TRBD2 (7 bases). V was pared by 1 base and J by 5 bases, with 15 bases between. Germline V gene data show CDR1 as SGHDT and CDR2 as YYEEEE. This CDR3 is built from 15 residues. In DNA form, the CDR3 reads TGTGCCAGCAGCTTGTTCACCGGGGGGCGGGAGACCCAGTACTTC. Translated: CASSLFTGGRETQYF.

V is TRBV7-3 and J is TRBJ2-3; 7 bases map to TRBD1. Per the germline V gene, CDR1 is SGHTA and CDR2 is FQGTGA. The CDR3 consists of 14 residues. The trim removed 5 bases at V and 4 bases at J, leaving 6 bases unmatched. CDR3: CASSAGQASDTQYF. For the CDR3, the DNA is TGTGCCAGCAGCGCCGGACAGGCCTCAGATACGCAGTATTTT.

This clonotype was recorded a few times. J is TRBJ1-5 and V is TRBV5-1; perhaps TRBD1 as D (6 bases). The CDR3 runs 14 residues. Germline V CDR1 and CDR2: SGHRS, YFSETQ. V was pared by 0 bases and J by 7 bases, with 11 bases between. The chain's CDR3 is CASSLEGGGQPQHF. CDR3 DNA: TGCGCCAGCAGCTTGGAAGGGGGTGGGCAGCCCCAGCATTTT.

In this sample, this clonotype turned up many times. V is TRBV20-1 and J is TRBJ1-1; D not certain. The CDR3 totals 14 residues. Germline lookup yields CDR1 DFQATT and CDR2 SNEGSKA (reference sequence). V lost 4 bases and J 2 bases, leaving 14 bases between the germline ends. CDR3 DNA sequence: TGCAGTGCTAAACAGCCGGTTGGAAACACTGAAGCTTTCTTT. Amino acid sequence: CSAKQPVGNTEAFF.

The chain employs TRBV29-1 and TRBJ2-3, with a weak D call TRBD2 (6 bases). The CDR3 extends over 15 amino acids. Between the trimmed V and J ends, which lost 6 bases and 2 bases, there was a span of 18 bases. The germline gives CDR1 SQVTM, CDR2 ANQGSEA. The DNA for the CDR3 is TGCAGCGTCTCCTTATTCGGGGGTTTCACAGATACGCAGTATTTT. Translating it yields CSVSLFGGFTDTQYF.

This chain uses TRBV7-2 with TRBJ2-5; 8 bases fit TRBD2. The V gene's germline CDR1 is SGHTA and CDR2 FQGNSA. The CDR3 is 13 amino acids. Unmatched junction bases numbered 4, after V lost 5 bases and J lost 5 bases. The CDR3 here is CASSRSGVETQYF. In DNA, the CDR3 is TGTGCCAGCAGCCGTAGCGGGGTGGAGACCCAGTACTTC.

This clonotype has more than one count but fewer than ten. This rearrangement joins TRBV7-9 to TRBJ1-1; D is unclear. Germline values: CDR1 SEHNR, CDR2 FQNEAQ (reference sequence). Between the trimmed V and J ends, which lost 2 bases and 5 bases, there was a span of 12 bases. The CDR3 is 14 residues long. CDR3 coding DNA: TGTGCCAGCAGCTTAAACGCCGGGGAAACTGAAGCTTTCTTT. Its translation is CASSLNAGETEAFF.

V usage is TRBV12-3 or TRBV12-4 and J usage is TRBJ1-4, with no clear D. Trimming took off 6 bases at V and 7 bases at J, with 15 bases between the two ends. The CDR3 totals 14 residues. This chain's CDR3 is CASSPVASTEKLFF. The CDR3 nucleotides are TGTGCCAGCAGCCCCGTGGCCTCCACTGAAAAACTGTTTTTT.

J is TRBJ1-2 and V is TRBV7-3; D is perhaps TRBD1 (6 bases). This CDR3 contains 14 residues. In germline, CDR1 is SGHTA, CDR2 FQGTGA. Trimming took off 5 bases at V and 2 bases at J, with 12 bases between the two ends. CDR3 loop: CASSPGGHNYGYTF. The CDR3 nucleotides read TGTGCCAGCAGCCCTGGGGGCCACAACTATGGCTACACCTTC.

This clonotype was found a few times. V is TRBV29-1 and J is TRBJ2-6; D might be TRBD2 (6 bases). CDR3 length equals 17 residues. Per the germline V gene, CDR1 is SQVTM and CDR2 is ANQGSEA. V lost 7 bases and J 1 base, leaving 20 bases between the germline ends. CDR3 amino acids: CSAGFGGGGSGANVLTF. In nucleotides, the CDR3 is TGCAGCGCGGGTTTTGGGGGAGGAGGATCTGGGGCCAACGTCCTGACTTTC.